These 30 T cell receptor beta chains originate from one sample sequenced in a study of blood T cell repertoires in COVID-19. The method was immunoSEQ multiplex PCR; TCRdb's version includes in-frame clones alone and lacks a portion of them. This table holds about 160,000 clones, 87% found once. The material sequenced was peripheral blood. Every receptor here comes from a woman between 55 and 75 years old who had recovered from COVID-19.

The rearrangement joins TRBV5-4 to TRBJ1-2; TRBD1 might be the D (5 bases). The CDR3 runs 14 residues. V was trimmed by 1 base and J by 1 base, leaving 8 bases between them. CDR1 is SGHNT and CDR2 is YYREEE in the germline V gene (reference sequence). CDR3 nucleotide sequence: TGTGCCAGCAGCTTGAGGGGCTATAACTATGGCTACACCTTC. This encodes CASSLRGYNYGYTF.

CDR3 residues: CATAEGLPYGYTF. For the CDR3, the DNA is TGTGCAACCGCGGAGGGACTCCCTTATGGCTACACCTTC. The chain links TRBV6-5 to TRBJ1-2; tentatively, D is TRBD1 (5 bases). CDR1 is MNHEY, CDR2 SVGAGI, per germline. This CDR3 has 13 residues.

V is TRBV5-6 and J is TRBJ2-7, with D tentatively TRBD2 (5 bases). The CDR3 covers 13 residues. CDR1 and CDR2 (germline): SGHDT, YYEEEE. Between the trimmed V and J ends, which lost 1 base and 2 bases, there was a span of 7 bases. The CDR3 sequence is CASSLTTTYEQYF. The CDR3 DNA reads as TGTGCCAGCAGCTTGACGACTACCTACGAGCAGTACTTC.

CDR3 amino acids: CASSPRQGRGTDTQYF. Here the CDR3 DNA reads TGTGCCAGCAGCCCTAGACAGGGTAGAGGGACAGATACGCAGTATTTT. This chain uses TRBV11-1 with TRBJ2-3; 7 bases fit TRBD1. Looked up from germline, CDR1 is SGHAT and CDR2 is FQDESV (reference sequence). The CDR3 spans 16 residues. Trimming took 5 bases from V and 3 from J; bases not matched to a gene: 11.

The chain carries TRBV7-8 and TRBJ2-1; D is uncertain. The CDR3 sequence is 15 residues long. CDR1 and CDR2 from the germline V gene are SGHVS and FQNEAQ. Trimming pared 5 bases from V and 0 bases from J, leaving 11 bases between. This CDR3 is CASSIIRSSYNEQFF. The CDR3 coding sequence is TGTGCCAGCAGCATAATTAGGAGCTCCTACAATGAGCAGTTCTTC.

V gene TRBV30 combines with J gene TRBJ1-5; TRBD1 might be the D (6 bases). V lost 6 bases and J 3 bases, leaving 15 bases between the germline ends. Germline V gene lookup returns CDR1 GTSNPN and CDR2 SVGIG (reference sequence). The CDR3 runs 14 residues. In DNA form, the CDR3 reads TGTGCCTGCCAACCGCAGGGGCCCAATCAGCCCCAGCATTTT. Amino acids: CACQPQGPNQPQHF. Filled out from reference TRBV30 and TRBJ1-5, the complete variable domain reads SQTIHQWPATLVQPVGSPLSLECTVEGTSNPNLYWYRQAAGRGLQLLFYSVGIGQISSEVPQNLSASRPQDRQFILSSKKLLLSDSGFYLCACQPQGPNQPQHFGDGTRLSIL.

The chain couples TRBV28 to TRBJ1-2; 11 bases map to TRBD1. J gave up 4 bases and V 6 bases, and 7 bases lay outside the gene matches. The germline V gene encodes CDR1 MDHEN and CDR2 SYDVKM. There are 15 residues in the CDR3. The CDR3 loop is CASRPGQGVGYGYTF. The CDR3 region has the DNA TGTGCCAGCAGGCCGGGACAGGGGGTTGGCTATGGCTACACCTTC.

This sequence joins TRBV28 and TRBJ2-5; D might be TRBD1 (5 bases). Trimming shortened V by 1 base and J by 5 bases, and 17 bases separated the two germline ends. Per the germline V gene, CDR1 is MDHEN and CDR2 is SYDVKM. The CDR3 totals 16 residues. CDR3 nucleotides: TGTGCCAGCAGTTTATCCCCTTATGCAGGGTTGGAGACCCAGTACTTC. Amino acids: CASSLSPYAGLETQYF. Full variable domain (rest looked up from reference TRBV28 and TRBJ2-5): DVKVTQSSRYLVKRTGEKVFLECVQDMDHENMFWYRQDPGLGLRLIYFSYDVKMKEKGDIPEGYSVSREKKERFSLILESASTNQTSMYLCASSLSPYAGLETQYFGPGTRLLVL.

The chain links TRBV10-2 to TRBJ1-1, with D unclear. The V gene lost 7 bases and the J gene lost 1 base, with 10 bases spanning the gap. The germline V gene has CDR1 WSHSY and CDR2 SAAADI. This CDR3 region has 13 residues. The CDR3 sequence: CASIEQPNTEAFF. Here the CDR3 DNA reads TGCGCCAGCATAGAACAGCCGAACACTGAAGCTTTCTTT.

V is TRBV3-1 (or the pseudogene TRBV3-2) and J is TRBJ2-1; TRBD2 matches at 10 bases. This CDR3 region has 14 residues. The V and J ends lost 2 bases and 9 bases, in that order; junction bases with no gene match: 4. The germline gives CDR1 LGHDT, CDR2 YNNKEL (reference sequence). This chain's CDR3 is CASSQTSGVLEQFF. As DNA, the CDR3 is TGTGCCAGCAGCCAAACTAGCGGGGTGCTTGAGCAGTTCTTC.

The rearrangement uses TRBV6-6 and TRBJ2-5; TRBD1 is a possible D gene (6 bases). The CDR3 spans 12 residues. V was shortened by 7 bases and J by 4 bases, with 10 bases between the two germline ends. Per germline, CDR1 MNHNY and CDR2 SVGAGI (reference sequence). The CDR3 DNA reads TGTGCCAGCAAATCCAGGGGAGAGACCCAGTACTTC. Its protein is CASKSRGETQYF.

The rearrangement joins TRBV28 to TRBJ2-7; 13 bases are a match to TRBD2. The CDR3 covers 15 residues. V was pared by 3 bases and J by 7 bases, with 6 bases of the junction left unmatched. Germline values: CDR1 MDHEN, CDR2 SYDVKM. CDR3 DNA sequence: TGTGCCAGCAGTTTGACTAGCGGGGGGCTAGGAGAGCAGTACTTC. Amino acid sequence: CASSLTSGGLGEQYF.

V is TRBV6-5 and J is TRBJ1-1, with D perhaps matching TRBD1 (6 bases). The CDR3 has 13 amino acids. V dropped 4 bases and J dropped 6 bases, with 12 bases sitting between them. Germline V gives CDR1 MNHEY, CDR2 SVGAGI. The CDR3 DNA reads TGTGCCAGCAGTTCACCTAAGGGGGCTGAAGCTTTCTTT. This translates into CASSSPKGAEAFF.

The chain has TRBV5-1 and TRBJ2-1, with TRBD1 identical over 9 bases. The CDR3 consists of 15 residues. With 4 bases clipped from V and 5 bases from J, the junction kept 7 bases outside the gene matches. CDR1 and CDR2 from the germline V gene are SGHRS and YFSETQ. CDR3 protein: CASSLWDRVDNEQFF. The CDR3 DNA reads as TGCGCCAGCAGCCTTTGGGACAGGGTCGACAATGAGCAGTTCTTC.

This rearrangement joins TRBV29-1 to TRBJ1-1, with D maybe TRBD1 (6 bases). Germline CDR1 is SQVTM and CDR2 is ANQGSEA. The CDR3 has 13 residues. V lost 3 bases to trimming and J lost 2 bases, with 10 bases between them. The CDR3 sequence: CSVDQGPNTEAFF. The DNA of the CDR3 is TGCAGCGTTGACCAGGGGCCTAACACTGAAGCTTTCTTT.

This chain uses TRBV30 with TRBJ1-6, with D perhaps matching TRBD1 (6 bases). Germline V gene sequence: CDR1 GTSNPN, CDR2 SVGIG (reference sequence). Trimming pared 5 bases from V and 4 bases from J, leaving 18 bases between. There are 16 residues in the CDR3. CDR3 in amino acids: CAWLVLGGRYNSPLHF. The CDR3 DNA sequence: TGTGCCTGGCTCGTGCTTGGGGGCAGGTATAATTCACCCCTCCACTTT.

The DNA for the CDR3 is TGTGCCACCAGGGGATCGGGACAGGGGGCCTCCTACGAGCAGTACTTC. Translation: CATRGSGQGASYEQYF. The rearrangement uses TRBV24-1 and TRBJ2-7; TRBD1 matches 12 bases. Germline V gives CDR1 KGHDR, CDR2 SFDVKD. V was pared by 7 bases and J by 0 bases, with 6 bases of the junction left unmatched. This CDR3 is built from 16 residues.

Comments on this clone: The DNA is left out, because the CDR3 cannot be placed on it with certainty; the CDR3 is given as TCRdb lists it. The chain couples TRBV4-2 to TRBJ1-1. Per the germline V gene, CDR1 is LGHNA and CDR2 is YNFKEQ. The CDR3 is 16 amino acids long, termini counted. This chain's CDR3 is CASSRSAARLNTEAFF.

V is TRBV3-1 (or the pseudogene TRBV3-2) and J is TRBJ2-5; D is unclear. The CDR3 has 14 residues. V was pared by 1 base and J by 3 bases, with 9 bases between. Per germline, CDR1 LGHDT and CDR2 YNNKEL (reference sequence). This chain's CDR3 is CASSQGKQEETQYF. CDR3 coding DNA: TGTGCCAGCAGCCAAGGGAAGCAGGAAGAGACCCAGTACTTC.

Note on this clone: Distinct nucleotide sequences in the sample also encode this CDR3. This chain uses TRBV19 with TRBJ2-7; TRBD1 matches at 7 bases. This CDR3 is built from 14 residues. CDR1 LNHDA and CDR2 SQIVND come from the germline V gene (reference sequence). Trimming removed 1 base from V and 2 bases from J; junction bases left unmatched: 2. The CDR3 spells CASSIGQGTYEQYF. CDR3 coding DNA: TGTGCCAGTAGTATAGGACAGGGAACCTACGAGCAGTACTTC.

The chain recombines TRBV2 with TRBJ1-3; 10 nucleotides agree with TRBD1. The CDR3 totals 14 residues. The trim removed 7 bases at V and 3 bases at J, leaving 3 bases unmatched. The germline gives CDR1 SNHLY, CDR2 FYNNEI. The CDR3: CASIRDRGGNTIYF. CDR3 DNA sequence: TGTGCCAGCATCCGGGACAGGGGTGGAAACACCATATATTTT.

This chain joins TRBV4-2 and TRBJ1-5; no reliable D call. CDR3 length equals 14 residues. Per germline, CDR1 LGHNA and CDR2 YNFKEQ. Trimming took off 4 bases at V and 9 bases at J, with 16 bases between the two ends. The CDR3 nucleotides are TGTGCCAGCAGCCCCGCCAAGACTTCGGCGCCCCAGCATTTT. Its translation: CASSPAKTSAPQHF.

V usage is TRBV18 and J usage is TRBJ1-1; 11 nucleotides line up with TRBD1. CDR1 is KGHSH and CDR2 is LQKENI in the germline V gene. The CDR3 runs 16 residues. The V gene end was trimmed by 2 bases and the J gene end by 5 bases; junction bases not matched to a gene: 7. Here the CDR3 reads CASSPGQGARVTEAFF. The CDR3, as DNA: TGTGCCAGCTCACCAGGACAGGGGGCACGGGTAACTGAAGCTTTCTTT. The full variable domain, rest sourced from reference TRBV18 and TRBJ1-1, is NAGVMQNPRHLVRRRGQEARLRCSPMKGHSHVYWYRQLPEEGLKFMVYLQKENIIDESGMPKERFSAEFPKEGPSILRIQQVVRGDSAAYFCASSPGQGARVTEAFFGQGTRLTVV.

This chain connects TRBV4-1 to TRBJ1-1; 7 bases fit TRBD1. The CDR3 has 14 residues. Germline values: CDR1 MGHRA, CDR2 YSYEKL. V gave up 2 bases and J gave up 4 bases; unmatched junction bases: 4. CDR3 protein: CASSQTGVGTEAFF. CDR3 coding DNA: TGCGCCAGCAGCCAAACAGGGGTTGGCACTGAAGCTTTCTTT.

CDR3 coding DNA: TGCGCCAGCAGCTTGGCGTCGACGGGAGAGACCCAGTACTTC. It is translated as CASSLASTGETQYF. The chain combines TRBV5-1 with TRBJ2-5; D gene unclear. The CDR3 extends over 14 amino acids. V was pared by 0 bases and J by 4 bases, with 10 bases between. The germline V gene encodes CDR1 SGHRS and CDR2 YFSETQ. Together with reference TRBV5-1 and TRBJ2-5, the CDR3 gives the full variable domain: KAGVTQTPRYLIKTRGQQVTLSCSPISGHRSVSWYQQTPGQGLQFLFEYFSETQRNKGNFPGRFSGRQFSNSRSEMNVSTLELGDSALYLCASSLASTGETQYFGPGTRLLVL.

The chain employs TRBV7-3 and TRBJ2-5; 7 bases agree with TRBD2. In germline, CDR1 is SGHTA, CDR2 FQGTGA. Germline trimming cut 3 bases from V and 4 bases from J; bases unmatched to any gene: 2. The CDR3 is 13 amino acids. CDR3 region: CASSFREGETQYF. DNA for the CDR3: TGTGCCAGCAGCTTCAGGGAGGGAGAGACCCAGTACTTC.

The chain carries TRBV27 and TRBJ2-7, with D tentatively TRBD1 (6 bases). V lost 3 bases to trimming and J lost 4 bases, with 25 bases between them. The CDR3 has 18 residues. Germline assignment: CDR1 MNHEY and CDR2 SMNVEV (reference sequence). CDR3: CASSLAQGRRRVGYEQYF. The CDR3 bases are TGTGCCAGCAGTTTGGCGCAGGGGAGAAGGAGAGTGGGTTACGAGCAGTACTTC.

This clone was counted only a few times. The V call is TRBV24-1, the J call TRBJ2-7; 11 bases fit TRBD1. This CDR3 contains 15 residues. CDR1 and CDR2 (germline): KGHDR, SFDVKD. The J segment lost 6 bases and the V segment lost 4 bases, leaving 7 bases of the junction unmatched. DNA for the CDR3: TGTGCCACCAGTGACCCCGGACAGGGGGCCCTCGAGCAGTACTTC. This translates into CATSDPGQGALEQYF.

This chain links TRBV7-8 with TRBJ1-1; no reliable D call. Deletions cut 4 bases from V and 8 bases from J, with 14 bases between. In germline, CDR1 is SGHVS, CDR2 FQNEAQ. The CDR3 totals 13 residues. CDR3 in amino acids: CASSSLITGEAFF. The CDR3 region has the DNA TGTGCCAGCAGCTCCCTGATTACGGGGGAAGCTTTCTTT.

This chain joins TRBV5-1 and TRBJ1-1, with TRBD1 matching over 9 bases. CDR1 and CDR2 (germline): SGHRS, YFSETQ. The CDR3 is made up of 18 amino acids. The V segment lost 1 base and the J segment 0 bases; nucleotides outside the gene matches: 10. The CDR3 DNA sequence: TGCGCCAGCAGCTTGTGGGGACAGGGTCCTAATATGAACACTGAAGCTTTCTTT. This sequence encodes CASSLWGQGPNMNTEAFF.